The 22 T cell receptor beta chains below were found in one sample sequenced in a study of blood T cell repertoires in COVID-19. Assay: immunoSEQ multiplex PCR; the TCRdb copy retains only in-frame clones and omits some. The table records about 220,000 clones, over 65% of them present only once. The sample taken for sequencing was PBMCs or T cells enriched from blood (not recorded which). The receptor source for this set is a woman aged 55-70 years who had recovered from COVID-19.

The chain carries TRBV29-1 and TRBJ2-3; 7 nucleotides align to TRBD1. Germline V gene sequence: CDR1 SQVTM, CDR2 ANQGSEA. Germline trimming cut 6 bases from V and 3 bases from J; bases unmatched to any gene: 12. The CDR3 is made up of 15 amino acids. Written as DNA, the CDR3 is TGCAGCGTCGATGGTATGGGACAGCGAACAGATACGCAGTATTTT. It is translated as CSVDGMGQRTDTQYF.

The CDR3, as DNA: TGTGCCAGCACCGTTGAAGTCGGGAGATCGGGCTACGAGCAGTACTTC. Translated: CASTVEVGRSGYEQYF. The chain links TRBV7-2 to TRBJ2-7; a possible D gene is TRBD2 (6 bases). The V and J ends lost 7 bases and 3 bases respectively, with 22 bases between them. The CDR3 is 16 residues long. The germline CDR1 and CDR2 sequences are SGHTA and FQGNSA.

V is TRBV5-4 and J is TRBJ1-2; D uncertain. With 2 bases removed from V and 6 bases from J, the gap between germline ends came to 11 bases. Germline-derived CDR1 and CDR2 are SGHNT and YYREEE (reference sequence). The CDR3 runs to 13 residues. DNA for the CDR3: TGTGCCAGCAGCTTTACCCACTTAGATGGCTACACCTTC. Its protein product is CASSFTHLDGYTF. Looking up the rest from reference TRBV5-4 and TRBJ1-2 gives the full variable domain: ETGVTQSPTHLIKTRGQQVTLRCSSQSGHNTVSWYQQALGQGPQFIFQYYREEENGRGNFPPRFSGLQFPNYSSELNVNALELDDSALYLCASSFTHLDGYTFGSGTRLTVV.

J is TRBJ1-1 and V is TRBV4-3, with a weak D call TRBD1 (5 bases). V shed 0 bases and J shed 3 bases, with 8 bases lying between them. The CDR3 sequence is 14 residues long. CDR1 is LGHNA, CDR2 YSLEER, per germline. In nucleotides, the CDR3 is TGCGCCAGCAGCCAAGAATTAGGGGACACTGAAGCTTTCTTT. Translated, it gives CASSQELGDTEAFF.

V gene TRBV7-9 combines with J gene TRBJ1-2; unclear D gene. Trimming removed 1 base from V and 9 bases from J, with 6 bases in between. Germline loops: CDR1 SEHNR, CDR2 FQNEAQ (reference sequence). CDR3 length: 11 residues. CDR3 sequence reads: CASSLGPSYTF. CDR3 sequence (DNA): TGTGCCAGCAGCTTAGGTCCCAGCTACACCTTC. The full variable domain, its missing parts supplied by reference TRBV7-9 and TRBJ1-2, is DTGVSQNPRHKITKRGQNVTFRCDPISEHNRLYWYRQTLGQGPEFLTYFQNEAQLEKSRLLSDRFSAERPKGSFSTLEIQRTEQGDSAMYLCASSLGPSYTFGSGTRLTVV.

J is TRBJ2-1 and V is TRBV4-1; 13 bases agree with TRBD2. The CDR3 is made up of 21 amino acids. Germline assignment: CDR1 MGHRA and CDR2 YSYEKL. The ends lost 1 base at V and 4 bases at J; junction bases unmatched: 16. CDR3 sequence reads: CASSQGAGWRGTSGKYNEQFF. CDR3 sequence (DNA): TGCGCCAGCAGCCAAGGAGCGGGGTGGCGGGGGACTAGCGGGAAGTACAATGAGCAGTTCTTC.

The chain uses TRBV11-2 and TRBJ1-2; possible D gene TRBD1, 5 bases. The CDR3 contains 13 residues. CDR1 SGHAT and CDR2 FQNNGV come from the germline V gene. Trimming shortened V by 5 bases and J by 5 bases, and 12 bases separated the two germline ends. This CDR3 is CASSPPGGYGYTF. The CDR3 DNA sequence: TGTGCCAGCAGCCCTCCGGGGGGGTATGGCTACACCTTC.

The CDR3 DNA reads TGTGCCAGCAGCTTAAATCCGGGAGGGCTCGCAGATACGCAGTATTTT. Amino acids: CASSLNPGGLADTQYF. The V and J genes are TRBV7-9 and TRBJ2-3; 8 nucleotides line up with TRBD2. CDR3 length equals 16 residues. V gave up 2 bases and J gave up 4 bases; unmatched junction bases: 8. Germline V lookup: CDR1 SEHNR, CDR2 FQNEAQ (reference sequence).

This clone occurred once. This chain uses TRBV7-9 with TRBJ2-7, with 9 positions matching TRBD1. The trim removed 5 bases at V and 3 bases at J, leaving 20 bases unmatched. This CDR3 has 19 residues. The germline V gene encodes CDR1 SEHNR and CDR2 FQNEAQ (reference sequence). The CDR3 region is CASSPSILGPGQGGYEQYF. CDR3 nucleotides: TGTGCCAGCAGCCCCTCTATTTTAGGACCGGGACAGGGCGGCTACGAGCAGTACTTC.

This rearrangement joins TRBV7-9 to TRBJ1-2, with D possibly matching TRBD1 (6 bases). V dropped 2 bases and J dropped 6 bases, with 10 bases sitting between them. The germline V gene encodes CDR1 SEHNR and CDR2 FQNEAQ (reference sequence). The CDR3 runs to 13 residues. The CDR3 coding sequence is TGTGCCAGCAGCTTAAATGGGGGCCATGGCTACACCTTC. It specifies CASSLNGGHGYTF.

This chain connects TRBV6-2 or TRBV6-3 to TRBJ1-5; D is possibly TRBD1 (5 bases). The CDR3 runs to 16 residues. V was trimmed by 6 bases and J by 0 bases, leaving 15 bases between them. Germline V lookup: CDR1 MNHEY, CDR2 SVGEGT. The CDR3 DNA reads TGTGCCAGCAGCCCTGCCCCAGGGTATAGCAATCAGCCCCAGCATTTT. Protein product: CASSPAPGYSNQPQHF.

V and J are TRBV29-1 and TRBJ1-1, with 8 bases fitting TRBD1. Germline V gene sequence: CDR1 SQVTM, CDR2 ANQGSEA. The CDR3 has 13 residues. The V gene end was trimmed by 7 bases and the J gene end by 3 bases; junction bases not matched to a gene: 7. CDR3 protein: CSAQTGGDTEAFF. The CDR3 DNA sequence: TGCAGCGCTCAAACAGGGGGTGACACTGAAGCTTTCTTT. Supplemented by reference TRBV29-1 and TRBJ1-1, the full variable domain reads SAVISQKPSRDICQRGTSLTIQCQVDSQVTMMFWYRQQPGQSLTLIATANQGSEATYESGFVIDKFPISRPNLTFSTLTVSNMSPEDSSIYLCSAQTGGDTEAFFGQGTRLTVV.

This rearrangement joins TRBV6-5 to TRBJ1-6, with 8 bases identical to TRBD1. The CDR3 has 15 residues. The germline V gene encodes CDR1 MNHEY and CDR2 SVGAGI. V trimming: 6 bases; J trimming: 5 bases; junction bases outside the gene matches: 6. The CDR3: CASRSGQGDNSPLHF. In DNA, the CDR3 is TGTGCCAGCAGATCCGGACAGGGTGATAATTCACCCCTCCACTTT.

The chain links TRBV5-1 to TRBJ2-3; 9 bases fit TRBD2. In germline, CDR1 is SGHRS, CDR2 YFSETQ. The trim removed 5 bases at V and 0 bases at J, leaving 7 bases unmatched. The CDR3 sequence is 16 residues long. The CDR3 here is CASSSGGSPSTDTQYF. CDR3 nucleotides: TGCGCCAGCAGTAGCGGGGGTTCTCCTAGCACAGATACGCAGTATTTT.

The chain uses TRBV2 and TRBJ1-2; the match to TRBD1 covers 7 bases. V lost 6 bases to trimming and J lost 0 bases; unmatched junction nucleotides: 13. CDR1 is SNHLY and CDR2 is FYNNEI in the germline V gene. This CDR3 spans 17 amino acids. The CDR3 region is CASRKLLRDSSNYGYTF. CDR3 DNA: TGTGCCAGCAGGAAACTGTTAAGGGACAGCTCTAACTATGGCTACACCTTC.

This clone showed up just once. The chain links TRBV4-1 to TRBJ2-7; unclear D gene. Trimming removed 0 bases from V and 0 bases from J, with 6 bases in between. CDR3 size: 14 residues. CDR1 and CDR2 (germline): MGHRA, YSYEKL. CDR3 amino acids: CASSQERVSYEQYF. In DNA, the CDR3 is TGCGCCAGCAGCCAAGAGCGAGTCTCCTACGAGCAGTACTTC.

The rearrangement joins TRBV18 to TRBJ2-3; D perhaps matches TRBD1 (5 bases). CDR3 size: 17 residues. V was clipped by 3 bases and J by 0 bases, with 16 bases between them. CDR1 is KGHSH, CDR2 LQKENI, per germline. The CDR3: CASSPETAAFSTDTQYF. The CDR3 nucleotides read TGTGCCAGCTCACCCGAGACAGCCGCCTTTAGCACAGATACGCAGTATTTT.

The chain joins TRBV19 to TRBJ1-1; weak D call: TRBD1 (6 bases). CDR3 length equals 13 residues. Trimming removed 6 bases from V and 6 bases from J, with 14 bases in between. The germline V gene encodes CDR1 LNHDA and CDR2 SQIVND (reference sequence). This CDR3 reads CASSSTGRSEAFF. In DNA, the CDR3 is TGTGCCAGTAGCTCGACAGGTAGATCTGAAGCTTTCTTT.

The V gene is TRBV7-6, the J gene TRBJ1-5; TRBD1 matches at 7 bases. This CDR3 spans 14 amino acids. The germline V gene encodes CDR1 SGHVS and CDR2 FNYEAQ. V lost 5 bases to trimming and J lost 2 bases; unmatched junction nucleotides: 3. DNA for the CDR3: TGTGCCAGCAGCCGAGACAGGGGCAATCAGCCCCAGCATTTT. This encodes CASSRDRGNQPQHF.

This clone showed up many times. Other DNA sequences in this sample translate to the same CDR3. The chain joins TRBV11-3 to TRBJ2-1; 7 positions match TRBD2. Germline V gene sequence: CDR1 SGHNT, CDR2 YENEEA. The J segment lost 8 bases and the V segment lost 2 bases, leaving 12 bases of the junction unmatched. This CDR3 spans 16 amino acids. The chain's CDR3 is CASSLNGWGGLDEQFF. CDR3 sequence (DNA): TGTGCCAGCAGCTTAAACGGGTGGGGGGGTTTGGATGAGCAGTTCTTC.

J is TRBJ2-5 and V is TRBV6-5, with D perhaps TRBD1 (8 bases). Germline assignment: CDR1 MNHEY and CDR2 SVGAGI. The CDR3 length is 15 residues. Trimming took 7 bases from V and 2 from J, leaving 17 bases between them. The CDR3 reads CASNPHRGGQETQYF. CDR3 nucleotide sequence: TGTGCCAGCAACCCCCACAGGGGGGGACAAGAGACCCAGTACTTC.

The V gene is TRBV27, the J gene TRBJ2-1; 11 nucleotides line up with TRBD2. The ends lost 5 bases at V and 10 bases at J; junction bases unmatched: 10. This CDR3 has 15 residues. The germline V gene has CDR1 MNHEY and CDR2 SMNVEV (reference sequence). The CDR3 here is CASSHTSGRRGEQFF. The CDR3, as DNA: TGTGCCAGCAGTCATACTAGCGGGAGAAGGGGCGAGCAGTTCTTC.